This T cell receptor beta chain was captured in a study of CXCR3-negative and CXCR3-positive naive CD8 T cells. The study's findings and limits: Naive subsets expressed similar surface CD5; TRB CDR3 features served to infer TCR strength. The TRB CDR3s that CXCR3-positive naive cells carried were more hydrophobic than those of CXCR3-negative naive cells.

The authors made the TRB cDNA libraries by 5' RACE using UMI labels. TCRdb reanalyzed the 5' RACE reads, giving one entry per CDR3 protein sequence and no DNA. The sample totals approximately 90,000 distinct CDR3 sequences. Comment on this clonotype: Antigen specificity is unknown.

The receptor was isolated from a human donor in good health. Some clones in this sample may be carry-over from other donors' samples. Sample: naive CXCR3+ CD8+ T cells from blood. Specified subset: CD45RO-CCR7+CD27+CD95- naive CD8+ T cells expressing CXCR3 (TNR3+).

The chain's CDR3 is CASPKDRLVGGNSYEQYF. This chain joins TRBV21-1 and TRBJ2-7; absent DNA, TCRdb's TRBD2 call cannot be checked. TRBV21-1 is classified as a pseudogene. CDR3 size: 18 residues.